This T cell receptor beta chain comes out of a study of blood T cell repertoires in COVID-19. About the study: From the United States, Italy and Spain came samples of acute and convalescent COVID-19. In each case, the material was cDNA or gDNA derived from T cells, B-cell-depleted T cells, or PBMCs.

CDR1 is SNHLY and CDR2 is FYNNEI in the germline V gene. The V and J ends lost 5 bases and 0 bases, in that order; junction bases with no gene match: 3. The CDR3 consists of 14 residues. As handled by the study authors: The authors estimated nucleated cell counts from reference gene primer amplification. Some clones are missing from TCRdb's copy, which holds only in-frame ones; the method was immunoSEQ multiplex PCR. V, J and clone size are taken as reported in that table, and D and trimming were inferred from the DNA itself. The table lists fewer than 300,000 clones, 84% of them singletons. This TCR was sampled from a human donor in a cohort sampled during active COVID-19. The V and J genes are TRBV2 and TRBJ2-5; 7 positions match TRBD2. Input material: peripheral blood. The CDR3 sequence: CASSSGVYQETQYF. CDR3 in DNA: TGTGCCAGCAGTAGCGGGGTGTACCAAGAGACCCAGTACTTC.